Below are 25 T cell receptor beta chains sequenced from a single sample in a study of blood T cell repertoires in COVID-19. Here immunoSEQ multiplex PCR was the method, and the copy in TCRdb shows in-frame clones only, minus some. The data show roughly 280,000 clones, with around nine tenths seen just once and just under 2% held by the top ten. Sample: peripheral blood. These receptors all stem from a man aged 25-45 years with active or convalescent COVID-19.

The CDR3 DNA is TGTGCCAGAAGCGGCCAACAGCCCCAGCATTTT. Amino acids: CARSGQQPQHF. The chain links TRBV5-3 to TRBJ1-5; no clear D gene. TRBV5-3 is an open reading frame, and its role is uncertain. V shed 4 bases and J shed 7 bases, with 6 bases lying between them. This CDR3 has 11 residues.

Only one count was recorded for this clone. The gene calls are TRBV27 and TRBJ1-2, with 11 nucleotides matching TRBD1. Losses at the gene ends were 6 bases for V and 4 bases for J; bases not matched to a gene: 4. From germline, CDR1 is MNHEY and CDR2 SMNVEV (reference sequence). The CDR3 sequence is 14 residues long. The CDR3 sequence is CASSRTGGGYGYTF. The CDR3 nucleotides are TGTGCCAGCAGCAGGACAGGGGGCGGCTATGGCTACACCTTC.

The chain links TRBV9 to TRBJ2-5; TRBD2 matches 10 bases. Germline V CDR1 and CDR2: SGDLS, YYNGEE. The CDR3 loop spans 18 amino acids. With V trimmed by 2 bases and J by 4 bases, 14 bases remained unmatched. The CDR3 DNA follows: TGTGCCAGCAGCGTTTCAGGCGGCTTAGCGGGGGGCAGAGAGACCCAGTACTTC. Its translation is CASSVSGGLAGGRETQYF.

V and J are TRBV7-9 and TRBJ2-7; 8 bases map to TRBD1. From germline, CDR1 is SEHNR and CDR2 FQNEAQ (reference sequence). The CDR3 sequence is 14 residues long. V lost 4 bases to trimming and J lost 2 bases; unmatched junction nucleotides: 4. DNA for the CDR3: TGTGCCAGCAGCTCGGACAGGGTTACCTACGAGCAGTACTTC. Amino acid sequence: CASSSDRVTYEQYF.

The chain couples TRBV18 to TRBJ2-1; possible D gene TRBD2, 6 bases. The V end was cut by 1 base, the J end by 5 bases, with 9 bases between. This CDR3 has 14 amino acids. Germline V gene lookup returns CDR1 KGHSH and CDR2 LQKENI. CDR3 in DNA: TGTGCCAGCTCACCACTAGCGGCCGACAATGAGCAGTTCTTC. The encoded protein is CASSPLAADNEQFF.

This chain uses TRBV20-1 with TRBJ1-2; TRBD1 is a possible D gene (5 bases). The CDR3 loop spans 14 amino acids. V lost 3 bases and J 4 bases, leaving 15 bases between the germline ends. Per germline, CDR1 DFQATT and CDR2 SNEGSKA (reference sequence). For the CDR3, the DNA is TGCAGTGCTAGTGGGGCAAGACAGCTCTATGGCTACACCTTC. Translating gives CSASGARQLYGYTF.

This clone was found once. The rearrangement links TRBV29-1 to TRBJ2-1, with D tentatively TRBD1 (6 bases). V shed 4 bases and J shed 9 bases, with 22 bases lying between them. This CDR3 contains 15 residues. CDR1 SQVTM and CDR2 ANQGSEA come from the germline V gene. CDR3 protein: CSVGGRGTSLVEQFF. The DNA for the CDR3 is TGCAGCGTTGGGGGGCGCGGAACTAGTTTGGTTGAGCAGTTCTTC.

The CDR3 spells CASSMGQGLYNEQFF. CDR3 bases: TGTGCCAGTAGCATGGGACAGGGATTATACAATGAGCAGTTCTTC. This chain uses TRBV19 with TRBJ2-1, with 9 nucleotides matching TRBD1. This CDR3 has 15 amino acids. Germline V CDR1 and CDR2: LNHDA, SQIVND (reference sequence). The ends lost 6 bases at V and 4 bases at J; junction bases unmatched: 7. The entire variable domain, with the rest obtained from reference TRBV19 and TRBJ2-1, is as follows: DGGITQSPKYLFRKEGQNVTLSCEQNLNHDAMYWYRQDPGQGLRLIYYSQIVNDFQKGDIAEGYSVSREKKESFPLTVTSAQKNPTAFYLCASSMGQGLYNEQFFGPGTRLTVL.

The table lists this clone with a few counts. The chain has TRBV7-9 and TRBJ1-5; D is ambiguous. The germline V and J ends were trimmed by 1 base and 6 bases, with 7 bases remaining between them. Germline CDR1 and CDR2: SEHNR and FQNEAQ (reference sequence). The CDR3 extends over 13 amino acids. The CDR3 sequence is CASSLDPTQPQHF. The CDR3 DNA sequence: TGTGCCAGCAGCTTAGATCCTACTCAGCCCCAGCATTTT.

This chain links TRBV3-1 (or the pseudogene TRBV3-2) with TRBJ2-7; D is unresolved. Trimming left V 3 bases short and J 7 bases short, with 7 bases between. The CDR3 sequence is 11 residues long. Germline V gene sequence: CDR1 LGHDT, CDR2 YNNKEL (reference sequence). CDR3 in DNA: TGTGCCAGCAGCCAGCAGGAAGAGCAGTACTTC. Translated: CASSQQEEQYF.

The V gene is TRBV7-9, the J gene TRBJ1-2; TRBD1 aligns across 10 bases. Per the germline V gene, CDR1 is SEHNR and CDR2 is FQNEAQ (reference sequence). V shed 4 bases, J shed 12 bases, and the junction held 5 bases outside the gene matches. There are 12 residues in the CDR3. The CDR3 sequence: CASSSTGGDHTF. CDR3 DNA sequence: TGTGCCAGCAGCTCGACAGGGGGCGACCACACCTTC.

This CDR3 is CASKGGFHNEQFF. The CDR3, as DNA: TGTGCCAGCAAGGGAGGGTTCCACAATGAGCAGTTCTTC. This sequence joins TRBV28 and TRBJ2-1; 7 positions match TRBD2. V gave up 7 bases and J gave up 5 bases; unmatched junction bases: 5. This CDR3 has 13 residues. Germline CDR1 and CDR2: MDHEN and SYDVKM.

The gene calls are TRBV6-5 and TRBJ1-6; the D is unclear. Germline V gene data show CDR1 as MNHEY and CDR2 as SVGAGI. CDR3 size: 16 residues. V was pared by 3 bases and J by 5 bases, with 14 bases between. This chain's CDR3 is CASSYSWQDHNSPLHF. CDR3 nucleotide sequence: TGTGCCAGCAGTTATTCATGGCAGGATCATAATTCACCCCTCCACTTT.

CDR3 amino acids: CASSQGTGGPSTGELFF. Written as DNA, the CDR3 is TGCGCCAGCAGCCAAGGGACTGGAGGACCGTCCACCGGGGAGCTGTTTTTT. The rearrangement joins TRBV4-1 to TRBJ2-2, with D perhaps matching TRBD2 (5 bases). Germline V CDR1 and CDR2: MGHRA, YSYEKL. The V end was cut by 1 base, the J end by 4 bases, with 16 bases between. There are 17 residues in the CDR3.

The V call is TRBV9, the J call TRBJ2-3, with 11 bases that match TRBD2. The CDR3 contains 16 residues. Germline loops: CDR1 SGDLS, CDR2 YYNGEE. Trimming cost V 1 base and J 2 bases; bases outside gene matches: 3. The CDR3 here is CASSVLGLAVTDTQYF. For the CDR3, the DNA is TGTGCCAGCAGCGTACTGGGACTAGCGGTCACAGATACGCAGTATTTT. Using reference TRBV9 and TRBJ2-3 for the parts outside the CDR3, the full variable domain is DSGVTQTPKHLITATGQRVTLRCSPRSGDLSVYWYQQSLDQGLQFLIQYYNGEERAKGNILERFSAQQFPDLHSELNLSSLELGDSALYFCASSVLGLAVTDTQYFGPGTRLTVL.

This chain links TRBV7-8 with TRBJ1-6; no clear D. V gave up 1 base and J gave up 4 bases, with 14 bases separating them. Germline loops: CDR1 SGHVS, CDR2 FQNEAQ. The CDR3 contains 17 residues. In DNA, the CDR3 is TGTGCCAGCAGCTTAGGGATGCCCTTCGGGTATAATTCACCCCTCCACTTT. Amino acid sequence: CASSLGMPFGYNSPLHF. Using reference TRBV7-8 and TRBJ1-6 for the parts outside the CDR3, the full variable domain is GAGVSQSPRYKVAKRGQDVALRCDPISGHVSLFWYQQALGQGPEFLTYFQNEAQLDKSGLPSDRFFAERPEGSVSTLKIQRTQQEDSAVYLCASSLGMPFGYNSPLHFGNGTRLTVT.

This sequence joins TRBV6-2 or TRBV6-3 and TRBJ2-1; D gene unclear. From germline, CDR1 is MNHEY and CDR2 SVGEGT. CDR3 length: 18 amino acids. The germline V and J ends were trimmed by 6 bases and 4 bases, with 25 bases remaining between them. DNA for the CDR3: TGTGCCAGCAGATACGACGAGAGCCGGTTCACGACTTACAATGAGCAGTTCTTC. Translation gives CASRYDESRFTTYNEQFF.

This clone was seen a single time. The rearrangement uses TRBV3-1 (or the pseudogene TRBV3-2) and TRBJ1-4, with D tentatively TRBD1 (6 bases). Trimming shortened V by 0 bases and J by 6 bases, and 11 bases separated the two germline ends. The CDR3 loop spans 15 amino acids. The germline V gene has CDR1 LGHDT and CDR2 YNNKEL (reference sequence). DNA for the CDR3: TGTGCCAGCAGCCAAGATGGTGGGGGCGATGAAAAACTGTTTTTT. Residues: CASSQDGGGDEKLFF.

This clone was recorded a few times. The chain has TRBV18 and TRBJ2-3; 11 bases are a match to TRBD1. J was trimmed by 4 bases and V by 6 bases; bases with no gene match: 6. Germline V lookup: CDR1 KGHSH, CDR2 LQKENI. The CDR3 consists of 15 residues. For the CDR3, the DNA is TGTGCCAGCTCGCTCGGGACAGGGGGTGCAGATACGCAGTATTTT. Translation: CASSLGTGGADTQYF.

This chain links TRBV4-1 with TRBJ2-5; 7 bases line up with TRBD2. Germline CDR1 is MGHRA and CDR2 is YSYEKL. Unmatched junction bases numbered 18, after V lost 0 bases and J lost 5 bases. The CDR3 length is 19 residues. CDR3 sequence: CASSQDRVFVGGGEETQYF. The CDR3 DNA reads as TGCGCCAGCAGCCAAGATCGGGTTTTCGTGGGGGGGGGAGAGGAGACCCAGTACTTC.

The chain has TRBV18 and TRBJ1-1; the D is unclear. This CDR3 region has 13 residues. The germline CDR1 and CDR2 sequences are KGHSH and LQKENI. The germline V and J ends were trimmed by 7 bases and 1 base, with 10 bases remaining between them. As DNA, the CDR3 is TGTGCCAGCTTGGAATCGGGGAACACTGAAGCTTTCTTT. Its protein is CASLESGNTEAFF. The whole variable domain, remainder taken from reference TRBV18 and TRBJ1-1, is NAGVMQNPRHLVRRRGQEARLRCSPMKGHSHVYWYRQLPEEGLKFMVYLQKENIIDESGMPKERFSAEFPKEGPSILRIQQVVRGDSAAYFCASLESGNTEAFFGQGTRLTVV.

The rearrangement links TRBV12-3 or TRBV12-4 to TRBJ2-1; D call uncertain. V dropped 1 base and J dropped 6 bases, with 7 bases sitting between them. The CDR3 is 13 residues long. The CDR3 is CASSLGGINEQFF. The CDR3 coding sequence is TGTGCCAGCAGTTTAGGAGGTATCAATGAGCAGTTCTTC.

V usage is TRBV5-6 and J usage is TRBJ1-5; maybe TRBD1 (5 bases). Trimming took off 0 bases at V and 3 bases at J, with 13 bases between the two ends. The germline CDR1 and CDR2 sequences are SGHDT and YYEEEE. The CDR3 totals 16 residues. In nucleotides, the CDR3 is TGTGCCAGCAGCTTGGGCAGGGCCTACAACAATCAGCCCCAGCATTTT. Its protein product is CASSLGRAYNNQPQHF.

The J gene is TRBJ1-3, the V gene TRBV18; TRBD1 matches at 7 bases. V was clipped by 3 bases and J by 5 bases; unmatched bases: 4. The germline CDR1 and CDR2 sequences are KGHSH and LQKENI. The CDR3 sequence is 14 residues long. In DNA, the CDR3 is TGTGCCAGCTCACCGACAGGGAACCGAAACACCATATATTTT. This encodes CASSPTGNRNTIYF.

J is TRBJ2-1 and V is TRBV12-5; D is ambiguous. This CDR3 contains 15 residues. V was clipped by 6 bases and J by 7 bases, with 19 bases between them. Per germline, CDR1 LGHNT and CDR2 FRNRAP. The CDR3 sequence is CASGQRVGPRNEQFF. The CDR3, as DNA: TGTGCTAGTGGGCAGAGAGTGGGTCCCAGGAATGAGCAGTTCTTC.